This T cell receptor beta chain stems from a study of molecular identifiers for immune sequencing clone quantification. In germline, CDR1 is PRHDT, CDR2 FYEKMQ (reference sequence). V was shortened by 1 base and J by 10 bases, with 7 bases between the two germline ends. CDR3 size: 11 residues. It was with previously described methods and listed TCR primers that bulk TCR libraries were made. TCRdb reprocessed the PCR reads with MiXCR, giving one entry per CDR3 protein. The table has under 650,000 distinct CDR3 sequences, less than 20% seen once; the top ten hold 0.85% to 0.9%. Naive CD8 sequencing libraries were generated from around 20,000 to 1,000,000 sorted cells, with 10%, 30% or 50% RNA as input.

Sequenced input: naive CD8+ T cells from blood, with Jurkat cell RNA spiked in. As to subset: FACS-sorted CD8+CD4-CCR7+CD45RA+ naive T cells. This TCR came from a human donor in good health. Some libraries in this study had Jurkat cell RNA spiked in. The rearrangement links TRBV13 to TRBJ1-1; D remains unclear. The CDR3 DNA sequence: TGTGCCAGCAGCTTAGACGGTGGAGCTTTCTTT. Its translation: CASSLDGGAFF.